Shown below are 29 T cell receptor beta chains from a single sample sequenced in a study of T-cell memory formation after mild COVID-19. One entry per CDR3 protein, called by TCRdb with MiXCR from the 5' RACE reads. The data contain around 510,000 distinct CDR3 sequences, roughly 22% of them seen just once; the ten biggest clones take up about 8.2%. The sequencing input was PBMCs or a T cell subset sorted from them (not recorded which). The source is an adult woman who had mild COVID-19 (a few samples of this study predate the infection). Cell type and time point are not known.

The V gene is TRBV2, the J gene TRBJ2-7, with 9 bases identical to TRBD2. Germline values: CDR1 SNHLY, CDR2 FYNNEI. The V segment lost 3 bases and the J segment 2 bases; nucleotides outside the gene matches: 5. This CDR3 region has 15 residues. The DNA for the CDR3 is TGTGCCAGCAGTGAGGGTAGCGGGGGTCCCTACGAGCAGTACTTC. Encoded protein: CASSEGSGGPYEQYF. Complete variable domain (other parts from reference TRBV2 and TRBJ2-7): EPEVTQTPSHQVTQMGQEVILRCVPISNHLYFYWYRQILGQKVEFLVSFYNNEISEKSEIFDDQFSVERPDGSNFTLKIRSTKLEDSAMYFCASSEGSGGPYEQYFGPGTRLTVT.

The chain combines TRBV18 with TRBJ1-1; D not certain. This CDR3 is built from 15 residues. The V gene lost 3 bases and the J gene lost 9 bases, with 20 bases spanning the gap. The germline V gene has CDR1 KGHSH and CDR2 LQKENI. The CDR3 DNA sequence: TGTGCCAGCTCACCTCCCAGGATCGCGGCCCCCCAAGCTTTCTTT. This sequence encodes CASSPPRIAAPQAFF.

The genes are TRBV4-2 and TRBJ1-4; D is perhaps TRBD1 (6 bases). This CDR3 is built from 14 residues. V lost 5 bases and J 2 bases, leaving 9 bases between the germline ends. In germline, CDR1 is LGHNA, CDR2 YNFKEQ. In nucleotides, the CDR3 is TGTGCCAGCAGCAAAGGGGGGACTAATGAAAAACTGTTTTTT. Protein sequence: CASSKGGTNEKLFF.

This clonotype has a handful of counts. This chain connects TRBV5-6 to TRBJ2-1; 8 nucleotides line up with TRBD1. Germline-derived CDR1 and CDR2 are SGHDT and YYEEEE. V trimming: 4 bases; J trimming: 6 bases; junction bases outside the gene matches: 9. The CDR3 is 15 residues long. This CDR3 reads CASSPDRVNSNEQFF. In DNA, the CDR3 is TGTGCCAGCAGCCCGGACAGGGTTAACAGCAATGAGCAGTTCTTC.

The chain joins TRBV3-1 to TRBJ2-2; the match to TRBD1 covers 9 bases. CDR1 is LGHDT and CDR2 is YNNKEL in the germline V gene (reference sequence). The junction had 7 bases not matched to a gene; V was cut back by 4 bases and J by 4 bases. The CDR3 spans 16 residues. CDR3 sequence reads: CASSLWTGDLTGELFF. The CDR3 DNA reads as TGTGCCAGCAGCCTATGGACAGGGGACCTCACCGGGGAGCTGTTTTTT. Full variable domain (outside the CDR3, taken from reference TRBV3-1 and TRBJ2-2): DTAVSQTPKYLVTQMGNDKSIKCEQNLGHDTMYWYKQDSKKFLKIMFSYNNKELIINETVPNRFSPKSPDKAHLNLHINSLELGDSAVYFCASSLWTGDLTGELFFGEGSRLTVL.

This clonotype came up a few times. This chain links TRBV12-5 with TRBJ2-1; D perhaps matches TRBD1 (6 bases). V shed 1 base and J shed 0 bases, with 16 bases lying between them. The CDR3 runs to 18 residues. Germline V gives CDR1 LGHNT, CDR2 FRNRAP. This chain's CDR3 is CASGLDRQVTFSYNEQFF. DNA for the CDR3: TGTGCTAGTGGTTTGGACCGACAGGTAACCTTCTCCTACAATGAGCAGTTCTTC.

This clonotype was seen just once. The chain couples TRBV29-1 to TRBJ1-5; D unclear. Trimming stripped 0 bases from V and 6 bases from J, with 18 bases between. Germline CDR1 reads SQVTM; CDR2 reads ANQGSEA. The CDR3 runs 16 residues. CDR3 loop: CSVEDRIRFLVQPQHF. DNA of the CDR3: TGCAGCGTTGAAGATCGGATTAGGTTTCTGGTTCAGCCCCAGCATTTT.

This chain uses TRBV11-2 with TRBJ2-7, with D maybe TRBD1 (5 bases). CDR3 length: 15 residues. Per the germline V gene, CDR1 is SGHAT and CDR2 is FQNNGV. Trimming stripped 4 bases from V and 4 bases from J, with 17 bases between. CDR3: CASSSEDIVLYEQYF. CDR3 bases: TGTGCCAGCAGCTCCGAGGACATCGTGCTATACGAGCAGTACTTC.

The V and J genes are TRBV20-1 and TRBJ2-3; D is unclear. V was shortened by 0 bases and J by 3 bases, with 10 bases between the two germline ends. Germline lookup yields CDR1 DFQATT and CDR2 SNEGSKA (reference sequence). The CDR3 length is 14 residues. CDR3 amino acids: CSARDWRATDTQYF. Here the CDR3 DNA reads TGCAGTGCTAGAGATTGGCGAGCTACAGATACGCAGTATTTT.

This clonotype appeared many times. This chain links TRBV5-4 with TRBJ2-2; D is unresolved. The germline V gene has CDR1 SGHNT and CDR2 YYREEE (reference sequence). The CDR3 spans 13 residues. Trimming stripped 4 bases from V and 2 bases from J, with 6 bases between. The CDR3 nucleotides read TGTGCCAGCAGCCACAAAAACACCGGGGAGCTGTTTTTT. Translating it yields CASSHKNTGELFF. The full variable domain, completed using reference TRBV5-4 and TRBJ2-2, is ETGVTQSPTHLIKTRGQQVTLRCSSQSGHNTVSWYQQALGQGPQFIFQYYREEENGRGNFPPRFSGLQFPNYSSELNVNALELDDSALYLCASSHKNTGELFFGEGSRLTVL.

This clonotype has a handful of counts. This chain joins TRBV7-2 and TRBJ2-7; tentatively, D is TRBD1 (5 bases). CDR1 and CDR2 from the germline V gene are SGHTA and FQGNSA. The germline V and J ends were trimmed by 5 bases and 0 bases, with 17 bases remaining between them. The CDR3 extends over 16 amino acids. The CDR3 bases are TGTGCCAGCAGCCCGACAGTGACTCCTCTCTCCTACGAGCAGTACTTC. It codes for CASSPTVTPLSYEQYF.

This chain links TRBV7-9 with TRBJ1-2; 7 bases match TRBD1. Germline V gene sequence: CDR1 SEHNR, CDR2 FQNEAQ (reference sequence). V lost 1 base to trimming and J lost 8 bases; unmatched junction nucleotides: 7. This CDR3 has 14 amino acids. CDR3 nucleotide sequence: TGTGCCAGCAGCTTAGGTTCTGTGACAGGGGGCTACACCTTC. Its protein is CASSLGSVTGGYTF.

This clonotype appeared a few times. The chain combines TRBV24-1 with TRBJ2-2; perhaps TRBD1 as D (5 bases). The V end lost 5 bases, the J end lost 6 bases, and 15 bases lay between the germline ends. The CDR3 sequence is 15 residues long. Per germline, CDR1 KGHDR and CDR2 SFDVKD. The CDR3 sequence is CATSGRRAVAGELFF. The CDR3, as DNA: TGTGCCACCAGTGGTCGCAGGGCCGTAGCCGGGGAGCTGTTTTTT.

This clonotype was counted only a few times. This chain's CDR3 is CAWSLPSGNTIYF. The CDR3 DNA reads as TGTGCCTGGAGTCTCCCCTCTGGAAACACCATATATTTT. The V and J genes are TRBV30 and TRBJ1-3, with D hard to call. This CDR3 spans 13 amino acids. Germline CDR1 is GTSNPN and CDR2 is SVGIG (reference sequence). V was pared by 2 bases and J by 0 bases, with 5 bases between.

The chain carries TRBV20-1 and TRBJ2-3; 9 bases are a match to TRBD2. Trimming took 0 bases from V and 7 from J; bases not matched to a gene: 11. The CDR3 runs to 16 residues. Germline V gives CDR1 DFQATT, CDR2 SNEGSKA (reference sequence). CDR3 loop: CSAREFIAGVEYTQYF. The CDR3 DNA reads TGCAGTGCTAGAGAGTTTATAGCGGGAGTGGAATATACGCAGTATTTT.

The V gene is TRBV11-2, the J gene TRBJ2-3; weak D call: TRBD1 (5 bases). The CDR3 is made up of 17 amino acids. Germline CDR1 reads SGHAT; CDR2 reads FQNNGV. V lost 0 bases, J lost 1 base, and 14 bases lay in between. The CDR3 reads CASSLDTRQRRTDTQYF. Written as DNA, the CDR3 is TGTGCCAGCAGCTTAGATACCCGACAGAGACGCACAGATACGCAGTATTTT.

This clonotype has just a few counts. This chain links TRBV3-1 with TRBJ2-5, with D unresolved. V was cut by 7 bases and J by 5 bases, with 20 bases left in between. The germline V gene encodes CDR1 LGHDT and CDR2 YNNKEL (reference sequence). The CDR3 loop spans 15 amino acids. CDR3 region: CASNPEPTLVETQYF. The CDR3 coding sequence is TGTGCCAGCAACCCGGAGCCTACCTTGGTGGAGACCCAGTACTTC.

The chain is built from TRBV4-1 and TRBJ2-2; 10 bases fit TRBD2. V trimming: 0 bases; J trimming: 6 bases; junction bases outside the gene matches: 13. The CDR3 is made up of 19 amino acids. Per the germline V gene, CDR1 is MGHRA and CDR2 is YSYEKL. Here the CDR3 reads CASSQDATSGSGRAGELFF. In nucleotides, the CDR3 is TGCGCCAGCAGCCAAGACGCGACTAGCGGGTCCGGACGAGCCGGGGAGCTGTTTTTT.

The gene calls are TRBV11-3 and TRBJ2-1; 7 bases are shared with TRBD1. The J segment lost 4 bases and the V segment lost 1 base, leaving 4 bases of the junction unmatched. CDR1 is SGHNT, CDR2 YENEEA, per germline. The CDR3 is 15 residues long. CDR3 protein: CASSLVPGQYNEQFF. The CDR3 bases are TGTGCCAGCAGCTTAGTTCCGGGACAGTACAATGAGCAGTTCTTC.

The chain recombines TRBV5-4 with TRBJ1-2; D not resolved. Trimming took 2 bases from V and 7 from J, leaving 12 bases between them. The germline V gene encodes CDR1 SGHNT and CDR2 YYREEE (reference sequence). This CDR3 has 13 residues. The CDR3 spells CASSFPGVGGYTF. CDR3 in DNA: TGTGCCAGCAGCTTTCCAGGTGTCGGTGGCTACACCTTC.

The rearrangement uses TRBV30 and TRBJ1-5; D is undetermined. CDR3 length: 13 residues. Deletions cut 5 bases from V and 3 bases from J, with 11 bases between. The germline gives CDR1 GTSNPN, CDR2 SVGIG (reference sequence). The CDR3 nucleotides read TGTGCCTGGTGTAGCGGATTCAATCAGCCCCAGCATTTT. It specifies CAWCSGFNQPQHF.

J is TRBJ2-7 and V is TRBV6-2 or TRBV6-3, with 12 bases lining up with TRBD2. The CDR3 runs 17 residues. The junction had 14 bases not matched to a gene; V was cut back by 6 bases and J by 5 bases. Germline-derived CDR1 and CDR2 are MNHEY and SVGEGT. The CDR3 bases are TGTGCCAGCAGCTCCTTTCGAAGGACTAGCGGGATCCACGAGCAGTACTTC. It yields the protein CASSSFRRTSGIHEQYF.

The rearrangement joins TRBV5-1 to TRBJ2-7; either TRBD1 or TRBD2 may fit D (6 bases each). Trimming removed 8 bases at V and 1 base at J, with 16 bases between. CDR1 and CDR2 (germline): SGHRS, YFSETQ. The CDR3 is made up of 14 amino acids. The CDR3 DNA follows: TGCGCCAGTCAAGCCCCGGGGGCATCCTACGAGCAGTACTTC. This encodes CASQAPGASYEQYF.

There are a few counts of this clonotype. This chain links TRBV6-4 with TRBJ1-1; D remains unclear. The CDR3 totals 11 residues. Per the germline V gene, CDR1 is MRHNA and CDR2 is SNTAGT. With 8 bases removed from V and 7 bases from J, the gap between germline ends came to 11 bases. In DNA form, the CDR3 reads TGTGCCAGCTCGGGAGGCGGTGAAGCTTTCTTT. Translating it yields CASSGGGEAFF.

V gene TRBV24-1 combines with J gene TRBJ2-1; perhaps TRBD2 as D (6 bases). V was pared by 10 bases and J by 10 bases, with 19 bases between. The CDR3 covers 13 residues. CDR1 is KGHDR, CDR2 SFDVKD, per germline. This CDR3 is CATMGLVGSEQFF. CDR3 bases: TGTGCCACTATGGGACTTGTGGGCAGCGAGCAGTTCTTC.

The rearrangement joins TRBV15 to TRBJ1-5; a weak D match, TRBD1 (6 bases). CDR3 length equals 12 residues. Deletions cut 6 bases from V and 5 bases from J, with 8 bases between. CDR1 is LNHNV and CDR2 is YYDKDF in the germline V gene (reference sequence). In DNA form, the CDR3 reads TGTGCCACCAGGACAGGAGATCAGCCCCAGCATTTT. Its translation: CATRTGDQPQHF.

This clonotype turned up a few times. The chain couples TRBV15 to TRBJ2-7, with TRBD1 matching over 7 bases. The V segment lost 4 bases and the J segment 0 bases; nucleotides outside the gene matches: 3. Germline lookup yields CDR1 LNHNV and CDR2 YYDKDF (reference sequence). The CDR3 runs 14 residues. The CDR3 nucleotides read TGTGCCACCAGCACCAGGGGGACCTCCTACGAGCAGTACTTC. Translating gives CATSTRGTSYEQYF.

The V call is TRBV5-1, the J call TRBJ1-1; D is possibly TRBD1 (5 bases). V gave up 0 bases and J gave up 5 bases, with 14 bases separating them. From germline, CDR1 is SGHRS and CDR2 YFSETQ. This CDR3 has 15 amino acids. The CDR3 nucleotides are TGCGCCAGCAGCTTGGTTCAGGGTGTCAGAACTGAAGCTTTCTTT. Translating gives CASSLVQGVRTEAFF.

This clonotype was seen more than once but under ten times. The CDR3 bases are TGTGCCAGCAGTGCCCCCAGTTCGGGGGAGCAAGCTTTCTTT. It translates to CASSAPSSGEQAFF. The rearrangement links TRBV12-3 or TRBV12-4 to TRBJ1-1; tentatively, D is TRBD1 (5 bases). CDR3 size: 14 residues. V lost 5 bases, J lost 9 bases, and 19 bases lay in between.